This TCR beta chain was obtained from a study of OX40 agonist ivuxolimab in advanced cancers. Turning to the study itself: Each dose-escalation patient presented with hepatocellular carcinoma, melanoma, renal cell or head and neck cancer. Among those enrolled, mean age was around 55 years (range roughly 23 to 85) and over 70% were male.

Whole-study results and caveats: Expanded clones belonging to CD8+ T cells outnumbered, on average, those of CD4+.

Notes on this clone: Antigen specificity is unknown.

The table came from immunoSEQ multiplex PCR; TCRdb's copy has only in-frame clones and leaves some out. This table has tens of thousands of clones, 85% appearing once. V dropped 1 base and J dropped 8; count of bases not matched to a gene: 8. There are 15 residues in the CDR3. Germline V CDR1 and CDR2: SEHNR, FQNEAQ (reference sequence). The chain recombines TRBV7-9 with TRBJ1-2, with 9 bases that match TRBD1. The material sequenced was CD4+ or CD8+ T cells sorted from blood, taken in a trial of the OX40 agonist ivuxolimab. This receptor was taken from an adult with an advanced solid tumor such as melanoma, head and neck, liver or kidney cancer. The CDR3, as DNA: TGTGCCAGCAGCTTAGGCGACAGGGGGAGTTGGGGCTACACCTTC. Residues: CASSLGDRGSWGYTF.